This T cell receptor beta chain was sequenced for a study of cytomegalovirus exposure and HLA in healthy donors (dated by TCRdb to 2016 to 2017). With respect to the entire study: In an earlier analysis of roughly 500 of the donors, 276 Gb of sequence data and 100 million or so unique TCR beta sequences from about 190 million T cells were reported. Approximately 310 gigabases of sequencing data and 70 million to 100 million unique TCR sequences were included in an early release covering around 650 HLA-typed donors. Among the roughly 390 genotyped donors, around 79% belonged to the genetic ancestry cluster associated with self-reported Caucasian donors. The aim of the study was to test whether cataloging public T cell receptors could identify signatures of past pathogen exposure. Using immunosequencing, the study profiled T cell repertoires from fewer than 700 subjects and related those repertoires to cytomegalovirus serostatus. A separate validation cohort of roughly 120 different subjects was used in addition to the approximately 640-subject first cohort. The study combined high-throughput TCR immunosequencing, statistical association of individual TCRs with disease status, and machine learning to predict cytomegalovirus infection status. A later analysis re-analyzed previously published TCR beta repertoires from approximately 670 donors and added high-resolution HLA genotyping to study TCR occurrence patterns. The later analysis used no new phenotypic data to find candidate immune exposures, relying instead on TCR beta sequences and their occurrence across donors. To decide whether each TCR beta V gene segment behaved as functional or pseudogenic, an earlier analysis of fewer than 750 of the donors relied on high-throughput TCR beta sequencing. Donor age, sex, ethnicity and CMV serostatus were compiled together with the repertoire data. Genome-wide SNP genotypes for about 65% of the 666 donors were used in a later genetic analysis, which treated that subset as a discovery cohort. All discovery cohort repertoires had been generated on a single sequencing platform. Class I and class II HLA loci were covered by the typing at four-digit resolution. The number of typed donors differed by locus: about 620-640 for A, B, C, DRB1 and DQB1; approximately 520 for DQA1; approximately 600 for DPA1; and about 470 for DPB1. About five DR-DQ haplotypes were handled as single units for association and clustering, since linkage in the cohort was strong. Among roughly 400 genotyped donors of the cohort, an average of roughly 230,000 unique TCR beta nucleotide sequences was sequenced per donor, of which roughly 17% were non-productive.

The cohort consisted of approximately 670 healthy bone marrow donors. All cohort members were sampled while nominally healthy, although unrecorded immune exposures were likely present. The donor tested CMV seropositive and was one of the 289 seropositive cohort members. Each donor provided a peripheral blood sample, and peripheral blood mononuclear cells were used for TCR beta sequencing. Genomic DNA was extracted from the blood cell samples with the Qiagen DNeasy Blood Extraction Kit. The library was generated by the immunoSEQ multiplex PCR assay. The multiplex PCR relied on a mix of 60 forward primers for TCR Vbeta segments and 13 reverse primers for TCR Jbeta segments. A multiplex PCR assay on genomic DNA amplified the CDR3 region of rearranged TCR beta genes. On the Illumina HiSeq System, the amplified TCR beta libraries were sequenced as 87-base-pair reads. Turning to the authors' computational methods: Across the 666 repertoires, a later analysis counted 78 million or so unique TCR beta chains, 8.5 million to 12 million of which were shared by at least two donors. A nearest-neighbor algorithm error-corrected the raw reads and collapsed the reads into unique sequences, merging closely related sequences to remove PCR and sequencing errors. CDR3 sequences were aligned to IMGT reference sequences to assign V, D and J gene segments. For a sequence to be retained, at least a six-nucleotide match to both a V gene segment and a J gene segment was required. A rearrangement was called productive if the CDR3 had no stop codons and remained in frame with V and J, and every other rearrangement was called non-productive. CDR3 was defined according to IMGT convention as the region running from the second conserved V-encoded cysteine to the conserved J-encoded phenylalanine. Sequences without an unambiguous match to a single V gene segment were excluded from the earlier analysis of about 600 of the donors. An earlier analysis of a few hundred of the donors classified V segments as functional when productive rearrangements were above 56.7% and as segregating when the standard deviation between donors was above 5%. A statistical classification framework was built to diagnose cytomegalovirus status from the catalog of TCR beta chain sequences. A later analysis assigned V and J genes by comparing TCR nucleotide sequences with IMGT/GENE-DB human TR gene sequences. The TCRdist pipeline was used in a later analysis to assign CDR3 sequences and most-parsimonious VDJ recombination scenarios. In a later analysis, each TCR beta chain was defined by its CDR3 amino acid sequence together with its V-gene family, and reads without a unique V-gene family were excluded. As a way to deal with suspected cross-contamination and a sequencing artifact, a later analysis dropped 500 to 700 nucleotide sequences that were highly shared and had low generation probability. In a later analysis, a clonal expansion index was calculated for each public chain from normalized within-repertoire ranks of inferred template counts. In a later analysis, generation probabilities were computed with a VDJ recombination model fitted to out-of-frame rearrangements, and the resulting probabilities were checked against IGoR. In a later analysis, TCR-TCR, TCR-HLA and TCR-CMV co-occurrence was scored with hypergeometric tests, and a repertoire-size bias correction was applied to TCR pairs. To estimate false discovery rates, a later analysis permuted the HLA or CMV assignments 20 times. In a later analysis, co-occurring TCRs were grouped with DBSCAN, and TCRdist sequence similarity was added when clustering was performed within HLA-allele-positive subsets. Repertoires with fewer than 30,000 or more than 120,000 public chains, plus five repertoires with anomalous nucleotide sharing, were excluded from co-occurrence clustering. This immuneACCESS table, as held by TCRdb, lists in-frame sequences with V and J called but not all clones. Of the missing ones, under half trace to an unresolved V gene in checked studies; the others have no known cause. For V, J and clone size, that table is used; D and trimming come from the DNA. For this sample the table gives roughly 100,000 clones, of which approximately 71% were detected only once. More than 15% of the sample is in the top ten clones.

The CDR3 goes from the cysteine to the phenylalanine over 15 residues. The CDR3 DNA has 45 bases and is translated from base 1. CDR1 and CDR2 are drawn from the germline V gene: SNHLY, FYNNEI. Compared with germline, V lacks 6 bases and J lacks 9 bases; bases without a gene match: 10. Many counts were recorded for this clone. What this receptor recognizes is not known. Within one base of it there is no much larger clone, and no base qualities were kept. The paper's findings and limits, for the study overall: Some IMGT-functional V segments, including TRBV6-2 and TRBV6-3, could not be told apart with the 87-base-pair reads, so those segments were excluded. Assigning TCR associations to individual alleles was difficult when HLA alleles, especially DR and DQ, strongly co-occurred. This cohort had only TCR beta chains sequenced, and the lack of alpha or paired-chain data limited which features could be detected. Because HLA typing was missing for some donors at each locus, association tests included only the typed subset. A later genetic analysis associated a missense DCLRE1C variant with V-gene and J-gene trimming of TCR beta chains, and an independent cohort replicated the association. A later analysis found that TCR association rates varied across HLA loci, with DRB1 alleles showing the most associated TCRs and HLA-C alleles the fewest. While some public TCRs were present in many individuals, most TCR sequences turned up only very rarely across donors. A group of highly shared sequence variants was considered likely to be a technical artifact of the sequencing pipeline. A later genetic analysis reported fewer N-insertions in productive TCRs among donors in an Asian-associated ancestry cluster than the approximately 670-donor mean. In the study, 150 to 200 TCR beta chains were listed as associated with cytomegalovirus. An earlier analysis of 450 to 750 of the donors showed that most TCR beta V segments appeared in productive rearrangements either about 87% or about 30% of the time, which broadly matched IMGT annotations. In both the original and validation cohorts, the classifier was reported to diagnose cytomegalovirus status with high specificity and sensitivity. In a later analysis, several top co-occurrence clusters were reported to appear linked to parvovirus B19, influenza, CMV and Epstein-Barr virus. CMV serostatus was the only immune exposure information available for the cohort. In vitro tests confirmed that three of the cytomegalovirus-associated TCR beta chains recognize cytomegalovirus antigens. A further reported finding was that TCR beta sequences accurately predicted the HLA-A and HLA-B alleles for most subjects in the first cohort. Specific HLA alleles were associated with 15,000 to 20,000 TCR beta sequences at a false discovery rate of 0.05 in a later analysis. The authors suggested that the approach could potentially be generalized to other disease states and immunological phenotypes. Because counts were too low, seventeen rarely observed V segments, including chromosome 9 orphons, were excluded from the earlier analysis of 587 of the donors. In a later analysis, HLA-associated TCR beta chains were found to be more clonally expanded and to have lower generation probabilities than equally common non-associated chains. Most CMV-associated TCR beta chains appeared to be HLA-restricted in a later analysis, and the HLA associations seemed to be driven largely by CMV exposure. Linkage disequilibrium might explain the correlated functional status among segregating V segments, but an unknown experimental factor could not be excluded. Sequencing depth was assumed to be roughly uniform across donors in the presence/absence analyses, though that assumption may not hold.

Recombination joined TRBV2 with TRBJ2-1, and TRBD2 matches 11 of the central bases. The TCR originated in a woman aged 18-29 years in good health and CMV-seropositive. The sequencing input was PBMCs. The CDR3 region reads CASRKDSGGASEQFF. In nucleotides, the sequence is TGTGCCAGCAGGAAGGATAGCGGGGGGGCCAGTGAGCAGTTCTTC.